The present T cell receptor beta chain was sequenced within a study of identical twins. TCRdb reprocessed the 5' RACE reads via MiXCR and lists one record per CDR3 protein. This sample has 1,800,000 or so distinct CDR3 sequences; about 32% occur once, and the top ten carry roughly 0.3%. Study results and limitations: There were fewer insertions in abundant cord blood beta clonotypes, but memory repertoires showed no such pattern.

The CDR3 covers 14 residues. Germline V lookup: CDR1 DFQATT, CDR2 SNEGSKA (reference sequence). Trimming cost V 0 bases and J 1 base, with 9 bases left between them. Worth noting for this clonotype: Its target is unknown.

The clonotype originates from a newborn girl in good health. The chain has TRBV20-1 and TRBJ2-5, with a possible D match to TRBD1 (6 bases). Input material: cord blood. The CDR3 loop is CSARDIRGQETQYF. Written as DNA, the CDR3 is TGCAGTGCTAGAGATATCAGGGGCCAAGAGACCCAGTACTTC.